This T cell receptor (beta chain) was captured in a study of CD8 T cells in ankylosing spondylitis. TCRdb analysed the 5' RACE reads with MiXCR anew, one entry per CDR3 protein. Counted here are approximately 350,000 distinct CDR3 sequences, 14% to 15% occurring once; the ten biggest clones make up about 1%. The material sequenced was blood, either unsorted or a sorted T cell fraction (not recorded which). This receptor was taken from a male donor with ankylosing spondylitis or in good health (not recorded which).

The CDR3 DNA is TGTGCCAGCAGTTTTGTCAGGAGGACTCAGAACACCGGGGAGCTGTTTTTT. The encoded protein is CASSFVRRTQNTGELFF. The V call is TRBV27, the J call TRBJ2-2, with a possible D match to TRBD2 (5 bases). Looked up from germline, CDR1 is MNHEY and CDR2 is SMNVEV (reference sequence). This CDR3 is built from 17 residues. V lost 3 bases and J 1 base, leaving 15 bases between the germline ends.